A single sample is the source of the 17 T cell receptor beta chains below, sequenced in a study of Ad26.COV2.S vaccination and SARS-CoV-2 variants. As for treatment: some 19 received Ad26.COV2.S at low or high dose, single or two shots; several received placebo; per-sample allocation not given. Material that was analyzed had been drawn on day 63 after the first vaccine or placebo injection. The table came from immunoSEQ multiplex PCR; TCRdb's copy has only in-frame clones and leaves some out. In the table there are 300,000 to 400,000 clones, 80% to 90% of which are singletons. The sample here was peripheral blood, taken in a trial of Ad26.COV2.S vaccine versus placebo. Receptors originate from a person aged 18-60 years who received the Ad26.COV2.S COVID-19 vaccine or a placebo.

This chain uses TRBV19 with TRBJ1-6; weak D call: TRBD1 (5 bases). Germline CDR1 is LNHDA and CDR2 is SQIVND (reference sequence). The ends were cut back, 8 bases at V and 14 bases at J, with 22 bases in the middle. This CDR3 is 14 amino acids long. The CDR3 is CASAPDGADGTLHF. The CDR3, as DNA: TGTGCCAGTGCTCCAGACGGGGCGGACGGGACCCTCCACTTT.

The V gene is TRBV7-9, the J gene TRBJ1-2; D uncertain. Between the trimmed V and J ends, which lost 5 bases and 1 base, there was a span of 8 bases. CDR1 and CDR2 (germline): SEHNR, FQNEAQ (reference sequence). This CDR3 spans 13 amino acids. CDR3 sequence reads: CASSLYDNYGYTF. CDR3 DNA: TGTGCCAGCAGCCTATATGATAACTATGGCTACACCTTC.

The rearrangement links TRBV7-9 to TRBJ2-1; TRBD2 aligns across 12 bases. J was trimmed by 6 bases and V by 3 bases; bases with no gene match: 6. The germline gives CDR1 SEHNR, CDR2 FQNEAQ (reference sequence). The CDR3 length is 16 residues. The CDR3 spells CASSFPGLAGSNEQFF. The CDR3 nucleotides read TGTGCCAGCAGCTTCCCCGGACTAGCGGGATCCAATGAGCAGTTCTTC.

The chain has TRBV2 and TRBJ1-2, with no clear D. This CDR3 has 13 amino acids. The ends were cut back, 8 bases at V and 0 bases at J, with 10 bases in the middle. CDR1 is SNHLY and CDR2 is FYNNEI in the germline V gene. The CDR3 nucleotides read TGTGCCAGCGTCCCGTTAGCTAACTATGGCTACACCTTC. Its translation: CASVPLANYGYTF.

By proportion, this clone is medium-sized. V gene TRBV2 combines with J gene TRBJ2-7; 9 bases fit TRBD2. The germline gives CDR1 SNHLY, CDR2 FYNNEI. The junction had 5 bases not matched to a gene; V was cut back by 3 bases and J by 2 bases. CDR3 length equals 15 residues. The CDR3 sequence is CASSEAGGGAYEQYF. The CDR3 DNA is TGTGCCAGCAGTGAGGCCGGCGGGGGGGCCTACGAGCAGTACTTC.

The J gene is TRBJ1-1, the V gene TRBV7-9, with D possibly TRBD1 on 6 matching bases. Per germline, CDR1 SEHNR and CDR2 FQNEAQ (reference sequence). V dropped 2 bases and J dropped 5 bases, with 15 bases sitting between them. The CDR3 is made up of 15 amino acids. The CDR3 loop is CASSLMGTRGTEAFF. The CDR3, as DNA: TGTGCCAGCAGCTTAATGGGGACACGAGGGACTGAAGCTTTCTTT. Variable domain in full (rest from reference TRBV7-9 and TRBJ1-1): DTGVSQNPRHKITKRGQNVTFRCDPISEHNRLYWYRQTLGQGPEFLTYFQNEAQLEKSRLLSDRFSAERPKGSFSTLEIQRTEQGDSAMYLCASSLMGTRGTEAFFGQGTRLTVV.

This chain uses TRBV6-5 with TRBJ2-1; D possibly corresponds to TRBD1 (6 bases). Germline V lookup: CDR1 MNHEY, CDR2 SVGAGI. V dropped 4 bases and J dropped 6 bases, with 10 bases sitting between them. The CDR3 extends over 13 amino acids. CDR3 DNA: TGTGCCAGCAGTTGGACAGAGGGCAATGAGCAGTTCTTC. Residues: CASSWTEGNEQFF.

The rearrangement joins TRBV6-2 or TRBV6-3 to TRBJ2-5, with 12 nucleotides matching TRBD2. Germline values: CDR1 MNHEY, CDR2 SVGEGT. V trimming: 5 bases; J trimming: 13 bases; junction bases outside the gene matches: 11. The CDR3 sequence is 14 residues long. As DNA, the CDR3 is TGTGCCAGCAGTACTCCGGGACTAGCGGGCCCGCCGTACTTC. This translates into CASSTPGLAGPPYF.

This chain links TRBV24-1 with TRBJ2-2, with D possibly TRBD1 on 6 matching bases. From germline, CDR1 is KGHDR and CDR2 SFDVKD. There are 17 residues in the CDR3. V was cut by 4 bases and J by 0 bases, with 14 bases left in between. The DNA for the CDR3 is TGTGCCACCAGTGACACCAACAGGGACGCGAACACCGGGGAGCTGTTTTTT. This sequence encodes CATSDTNRDANTGELFF.

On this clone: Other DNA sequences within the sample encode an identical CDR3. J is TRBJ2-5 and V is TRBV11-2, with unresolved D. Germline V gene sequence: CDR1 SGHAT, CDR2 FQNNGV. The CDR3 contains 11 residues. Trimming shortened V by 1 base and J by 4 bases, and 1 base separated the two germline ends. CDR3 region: CASSLVETQYF. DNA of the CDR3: TGTGCCAGCAGCTTAGTAGAGACCCAGTACTTC.

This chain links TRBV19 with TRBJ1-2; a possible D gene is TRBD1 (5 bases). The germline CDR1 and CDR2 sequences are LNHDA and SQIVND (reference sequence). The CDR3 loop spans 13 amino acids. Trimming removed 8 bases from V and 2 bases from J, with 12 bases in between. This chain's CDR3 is CASGGDLNYGYTF. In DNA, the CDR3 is TGTGCCAGTGGAGGGGACTTAAACTATGGCTACACCTTC. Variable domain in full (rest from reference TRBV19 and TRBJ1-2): DGGITQSPKYLFRKEGQNVTLSCEQNLNHDAMYWYRQDPGQGLRLIYYSQIVNDFQKGDIAEGYSVSREKKESFPLTVTSAQKNPTAFYLCASGGDLNYGYTFGSGTRLTVV.

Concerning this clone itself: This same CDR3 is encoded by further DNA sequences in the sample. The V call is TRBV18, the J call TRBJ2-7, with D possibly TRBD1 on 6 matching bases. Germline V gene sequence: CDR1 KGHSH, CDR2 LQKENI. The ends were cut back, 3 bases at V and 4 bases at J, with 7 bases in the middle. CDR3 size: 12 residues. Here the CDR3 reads CASSPDSYEQYF. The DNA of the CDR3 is TGTGCCAGCTCACCGGACAGTTACGAGCAGTACTTC.

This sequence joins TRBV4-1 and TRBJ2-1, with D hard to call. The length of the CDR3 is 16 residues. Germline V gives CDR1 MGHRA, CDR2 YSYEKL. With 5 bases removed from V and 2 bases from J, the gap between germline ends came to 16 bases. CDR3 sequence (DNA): TGCGCCAGCAGCTCCCAACGGGCGTCTGCCTACAATGAGCAGTTCTTC. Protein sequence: CASSSQRASAYNEQFF.

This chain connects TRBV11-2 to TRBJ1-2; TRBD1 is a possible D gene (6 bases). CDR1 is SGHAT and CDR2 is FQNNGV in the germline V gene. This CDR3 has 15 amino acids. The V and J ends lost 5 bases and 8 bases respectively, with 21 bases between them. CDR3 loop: CASSRWGAGDEGYTF. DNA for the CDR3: TGTGCCAGCAGCCGGTGGGGGGCAGGGGATGAGGGCTACACCTTC.

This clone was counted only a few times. CDR3 sequence: CATLSGRAVTGELFF. As DNA, the CDR3 is TGTGCCACCCTTAGCGGGAGGGCGGTCACCGGGGAGCTGTTTTTT. The rearrangement joins TRBV7-2 to TRBJ2-2; 11 nucleotides match TRBD2. Germline V lookup: CDR1 SGHTA, CDR2 FQGNSA. The CDR3 length is 15 residues. V shed 10 bases and J 4 bases; nucleotides not matched to a gene: 8.

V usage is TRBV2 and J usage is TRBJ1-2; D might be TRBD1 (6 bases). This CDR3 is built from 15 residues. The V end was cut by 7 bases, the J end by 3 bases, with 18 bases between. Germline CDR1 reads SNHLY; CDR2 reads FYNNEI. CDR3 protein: CASTPRGGIDYGYTF. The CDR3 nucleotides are TGTGCCAGCACCCCCCGGGGGGGCATAGACTATGGCTACACCTTC.

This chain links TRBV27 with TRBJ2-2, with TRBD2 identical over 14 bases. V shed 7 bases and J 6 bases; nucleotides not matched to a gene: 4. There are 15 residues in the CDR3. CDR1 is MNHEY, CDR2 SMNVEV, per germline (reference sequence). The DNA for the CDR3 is TGTGCCAGCAACAGACTAGCGGGAGGGCCCGGGGAGCTGTTTTTT. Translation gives CASNRLAGGPGELFF.